The 26 T cell receptor beta chains below all came from one sample that was sequenced in a study of blood T cell repertoires in COVID-19 (dated by TCRdb to 2018 to 2021). The library was built by means of the immunoSEQ multiplex PCR assay. The immuneACCESS repertoire file appears here via TCRdb, limited to in-frame rearrangements. These files lack a portion of the clones; in checked studies, under half of the deficit traces to unresolved V genes, and the cause of the others is not known. Within this sample are over 80,000 clones, with around 82% of them counted one time only. The ten largest make up approximately 15% of the sample. The sequencing sample was made of peripheral blood. The receptors originated from a woman aged 55-75 years with acute or convalescent COVID-19.

This sequence joins TRBV18 and TRBJ1-1; 7 nucleotides line up with TRBD1. From germline, CDR1 is KGHSH and CDR2 LQKENI. V was clipped by 7 bases and J by 5 bases; unmatched bases: 13. This CDR3 region has 15 residues. CDR3 sequence (DNA): TGTGCCAGCTTTGGACAGGCGGTGGGAGTGACTGAAGCTTTCTTT. Translation gives CASFGQAVGVTEAFF.

The chain carries TRBV6-5 and TRBJ2-4, with 8 bases identical to TRBD2. V trimming: 7 bases; J trimming: 5 bases; junction bases outside the gene matches: 7. This CDR3 contains 14 residues. From germline, CDR1 is MNHEY and CDR2 SVGAGI. CDR3 in DNA: TGTGCCAGCACCACGGGGCGGGGGGAAAACATTCAGTACTTC. As protein: CASTTGRGENIQYF.

The CDR3 DNA reads TGTGCCAGCAGCTTGGCCACTAGCGGGAGAGGGGTGCAGTACTTC. Translating gives CASSLATSGRGVQYF. This chain connects TRBV5-8 to TRBJ2-7, with 11 bases lining up with TRBD2. Looked up from germline, CDR1 is SGHTS and CDR2 is YDEGEE. J gave up 9 bases and V 0 bases, and 8 bases lay outside the gene matches. This CDR3 is 15 amino acids long.

The chain combines TRBV9 with TRBJ1-6; D unresolved. The CDR3 extends over 15 amino acids. V shed 0 bases and J shed 7 bases, with 11 bases lying between them. The germline gives CDR1 SGDLS, CDR2 YYNGEE. The CDR3 DNA follows: TGTGCCAGCAGCGTAGACCGGGGAGGCAATTCACCCCTCCACTTT. Protein sequence: CASSVDRGGNSPLHF. Looking up the rest from reference TRBV9 and TRBJ1-6 gives the full variable domain: DSGVTQTPKHLITATGQRVTLRCSPRSGDLSVYWYQQSLDQGLQFLIQYYNGEERAKGNILERFSAQQFPDLHSELNLSSLELGDSALYFCASSVDRGGNSPLHFGNGTRLTVT.

This rearrangement joins TRBV6-1 to TRBJ2-3; tentative D call: TRBD2 (6 bases). The V gene lost 3 bases and the J gene lost 2 bases, with 9 bases spanning the gap. This CDR3 spans 14 amino acids. The germline gives CDR1 MNHNS, CDR2 SASEGT. The CDR3 sequence: CASSDRGVTDTQYF. In DNA form, the CDR3 reads TGTGCCAGCAGTGACCGCGGGGTCACAGATACGCAGTATTTT.

V usage is TRBV4-1 and J usage is TRBJ2-7; 8 bases agree with TRBD2. Germline assignment: CDR1 MGHRA and CDR2 YSYEKL. V shed 0 bases, J shed 4 bases, and the junction held 8 bases outside the gene matches. The CDR3 contains 16 residues. The CDR3, as DNA: TGCGCCAGCAGCCAAGAGTTGGCGGGAGGTTCGTACGAGCAGTACTTC. Its translation is CASSQELAGGSYEQYF.

In this sample, this clone turned up a few times. The genes are TRBV5-1 and TRBJ1-1; no clear D. Trimming stripped 4 bases from V and 0 bases from J, with 13 bases between. CDR1 and CDR2 (germline): SGHRS, YFSETQ. CDR3 size: 15 residues. CDR3 sequence (DNA): TGCGCCAGCAGCCCGTTTGGTGTAGTGAACACTGAAGCTTTCTTT. Its protein is CASSPFGVVNTEAFF.

The V call is TRBV3-1 (or the pseudogene TRBV3-2), the J call TRBJ2-7; the D is unclear. Trimming took off 1 base at V and 2 bases at J, with 9 bases between the two ends. The CDR3 covers 14 residues. Germline-derived CDR1 and CDR2 are LGHDT and YNNKEL (reference sequence). DNA of the CDR3: TGTGCCAGCAGCCAAGGGGCCCTCCCCTACGAGCAGTACTTC. It translates to CASSQGALPYEQYF.

A remark on this clone: The same CDR3 is also encoded by other DNA sequences in this sample. The rearrangement links TRBV5-5 to TRBJ1-1; tentative D call: TRBD1 (5 bases). Trimming cost V 1 base and J 2 bases, with 9 bases left between them. The CDR3 consists of 14 residues. CDR1 and CDR2 (germline): SGHKS, YYEKEE (reference sequence). CDR3 DNA: TGTGCCAGCAGCTTGCAGGGCGCCAACACTGAAGCTTTCTTT. It codes for CASSLQGANTEAFF.

The rearrangement joins TRBV6-5 to TRBJ1-5; 8 nucleotides agree with TRBD1. The CDR3 runs to 15 residues. V was clipped by 7 bases and J by 3 bases; unmatched bases: 8. Germline lookup yields CDR1 MNHEY and CDR2 SVGAGI. Here the CDR3 DNA reads TGTGCCAGCATTAACAGGGGGGGGGACAATCAGCCCCAGCATTTT. Residues: CASINRGGDNQPQHF.

The chain carries TRBV7-2 and TRBJ2-5; 8 bases line up with TRBD1. The CDR3 extends over 14 amino acids. Per germline, CDR1 SGHTA and CDR2 FQGNSA. Trimming removed 2 bases from V and 5 bases from J; junction bases left unmatched: 4. CDR3 sequence: CASSLQGAEETQYF. The CDR3 nucleotides are TGTGCCAGCAGCTTACAGGGGGCTGAGGAGACCCAGTACTTC. Drawing the rest from reference TRBV7-2 and TRBJ2-5, the complete variable domain is GAGVSQSPSNKVTEKGKDVELRCDPISGHTALYWYRQSLGQGLEFLIYFQGNSAPDKSGLPSDRFSAERTGGSVSTLTIQRTQQEDSAVYLCASSLQGAEETQYFGPGTRLLVL.

This clone occurred a few times. The J gene is TRBJ1-1, the V gene TRBV2; 8 bases fit TRBD1. The germline CDR1 and CDR2 sequences are SNHLY and FYNNEI. V was pared by 6 bases and J by 1 base, with 10 bases of the junction left unmatched. The CDR3 is made up of 16 amino acids. The CDR3 spells CASRPGQGIRNTEAFF. CDR3 nucleotide sequence: TGTGCCAGCAGACCCGGACAGGGAATTAGGAACACTGAAGCTTTCTTT.

The chain couples TRBV29-1 to TRBJ1-1; 10 bases agree with TRBD1. V lost 7 bases, J lost 4 bases, and 6 bases stayed unmatched. This CDR3 spans 13 amino acids. The germline gives CDR1 SQVTM, CDR2 ANQGSEA. As DNA, the CDR3 is TGCAGCGCGTCCGGGACAGGGGTCACTGAAGCTTTCTTT. It translates to CSASGTGVTEAFF.

The rearrangement uses TRBV7-9 and TRBJ1-1; D uncertain. Germline V gene sequence: CDR1 SEHNR, CDR2 FQNEAQ (reference sequence). V was trimmed by 3 bases and J by 0 bases, leaving 5 bases between them. The CDR3 has 13 amino acids. This CDR3 is CASSFSLNTEAFF. CDR3 DNA: TGTGCCAGCAGCTTTTCTTTGAACACTGAAGCTTTCTTT.

This sequence joins TRBV5-6 and TRBJ1-5; no clear D gene. V gave up 4 bases and J gave up 4 bases, with 15 bases separating them. Per the germline V gene, CDR1 is SGHDT and CDR2 is YYEEEE. The CDR3 sequence is 15 residues long. The CDR3 here is CASSPTPAGNQPQHF. CDR3 nucleotides: TGTGCCAGCAGCCCGACCCCGGCAGGTAATCAGCCCCAGCATTTT.

This chain uses TRBV9 with TRBJ1-1; D is undetermined. Germline-derived CDR1 and CDR2 are SGDLS and YYNGEE. This CDR3 contains 14 residues. The V end was cut by 4 bases, the J end by 4 bases, with 14 bases between. Here the CDR3 DNA reads TGTGCCAGCAGCCCCCGGATGTCGGGCACTGAAGCTTTCTTT. This translates into CASSPRMSGTEAFF.

The chain employs TRBV11-3 and TRBJ2-5, with TRBD1 identical over 7 bases. The V segment lost 4 bases and the J segment 5 bases; nucleotides outside the gene matches: 4. Germline assignment: CDR1 SGHNT and CDR2 YENEEA. The CDR3 is made up of 13 amino acids. The chain's CDR3 is CASSSLDRETQYF. DNA for the CDR3: TGTGCCAGCAGCTCCTTGGACAGGGAGACCCAGTACTTC.

The chain is built from TRBV6-5 and TRBJ1-2, with 12 bases lining up with TRBD1. CDR3 length: 14 amino acids. Looked up from germline, CDR1 is MNHEY and CDR2 is SVGAGI. The CDR3 spells CAAGQGASYYGYTF. CDR3 sequence (DNA): TGTGCAGCGGGACAGGGGGCCTCCTACTATGGCTACACCTTC.

A word on this clone: The junction shows a germline mismatch at one end, possibly a read error. The rearrangement links TRBV7-2 to TRBJ1-5; no reliable D call. The CDR3 extends over 17 amino acids. Germline V gene data show CDR1 as SGHTA and CDR2 as FQGNSA. CDR3 sequence: CASRLGPGQLSNQPQHF. CDR3 bases: TGTGCCAGCAGGTTAGGTCCTGGGCAGCTTAGCAATCAGCCCCAGCATTTT. The variable domain in full, with the rest retrieved from reference TRBV7-2 and TRBJ1-5, is GAGVSQSPSNKVTEKGKDVELRCDPISGHTALYWYRQSLGQGLEFLIYFQGNSAPDKSGLPSDRFSAERTGGSVSTLTIQRTQQEDSAVYLCASRLGPGQLSNQPQHFGDGTRLSIL.

The J gene is TRBJ1-4, the V gene TRBV11-3; D is possibly TRBD1 (6 bases). Trimming stripped 8 bases from V and 10 bases from J, with 20 bases between. This CDR3 spans 14 amino acids. The germline CDR1 and CDR2 sequences are SGHNT and YENEEA. CDR3 residues: CASARGIGCGKLFF. CDR3 bases: TGTGCCAGCGCCAGGGGTATAGGTTGTGGAAAACTGTTTTTT.

The V gene is TRBV5-1, the J gene TRBJ1-1, with D uncertain. The CDR3 totals 15 residues. Trimming stripped 3 bases from V and 0 bases from J, with 12 bases between. Germline V gives CDR1 SGHRS, CDR2 YFSETQ. This CDR3 reads CASSWGAGLNTEAFF. The CDR3, as DNA: TGCGCCAGCAGCTGGGGTGCGGGCTTGAACACTGAAGCTTTCTTT.

This sequence joins TRBV7-2 and TRBJ1-2; 8 bases match TRBD1. Trimming took 4 bases from V and 3 from J; bases not matched to a gene: 4. Germline assignment: CDR1 SGHTA and CDR2 FQGNSA. This CDR3 comprises 14 residues. Here the CDR3 DNA reads TGTGCCAGCAGCTCCCGACAGGGGTACTATGGCTACACCTTC. Its protein product is CASSSRQGYYGYTF. The complete variable domain, with remaining parts taken from reference TRBV7-2 and TRBJ1-2, reads GAGVSQSPSNKVTEKGKDVELRCDPISGHTALYWYRQSLGQGLEFLIYFQGNSAPDKSGLPSDRFSAERTGGSVSTLTIQRTQQEDSAVYLCASSSRQGYYGYTFGSGTRLTVV.

This chain uses TRBV19 with TRBJ2-5; 9 bases agree with TRBD1. Unmatched junction bases numbered 4, after V lost 4 bases and J lost 4 bases. This CDR3 comprises 14 residues. The germline V gene has CDR1 LNHDA and CDR2 SQIVND (reference sequence). CDR3 in DNA: TGTGCCAGTAGTAAGGCGACAGGGGGAGAGACCCAGTACTTC. Translation: CASSKATGGETQYF.

The chain recombines TRBV7-2 with TRBJ2-1; 12 bases match TRBD2. In germline, CDR1 is SGHTA, CDR2 FQGNSA. The CDR3 extends over 16 amino acids. Trimming took 7 bases from V and 8 from J; bases not matched to a gene: 12. CDR3 in amino acids: CASTRDVTSGGHEQFF. DNA of the CDR3: TGTGCCAGCACACGCGATGTGACTAGCGGGGGTCATGAGCAGTTCTTC.

The chain has TRBV27 and TRBJ1-3, with D perhaps TRBD1 (6 bases). Germline V gene lookup returns CDR1 MNHEY and CDR2 SMNVEV (reference sequence). The CDR3 sequence is 14 residues long. Between the trimmed V and J ends, which lost 5 bases and 1 base, there was a span of 9 bases. The CDR3: CASSPDRSGNTIYF. CDR3 sequence (DNA): TGTGCCAGCAGTCCCGACAGGTCTGGAAACACCATATATTTT.

The rearrangement uses TRBV4-1 and TRBJ2-7, with 9 bases matching TRBD1. Germline V gene sequence: CDR1 MGHRA, CDR2 YSYEKL. There are 16 residues in the CDR3. Unmatched junction bases numbered 8, after V lost 4 bases and J lost 1 base. The CDR3 DNA follows: TGCGCCAGCAGCCGCTCCGGGACAGGGTCATCCTACGAGCAGTACTTC. This encodes CASSRSGTGSSYEQYF.